The clone carrying this T cell receptor beta chain was found many times. Its antigen is unidentified. The data derive from a study of glioma-infiltrating T cells. Regarding the study as a whole: Tissue-blood divergence was below expectation in non-neoplastic patients, above in gliomas.

Using RNA template, CDR3s of TCR alpha and beta were amplified with iRepertoire arm-PCR. Tissue mRNA or PBMC total RNA, roughly 90-400 ng, went into one-step reverse transcription and amplification. MiXCR, run by TCRdb on the multiplex PCR reads, gives a single entry per CDR3 protein. The sample consists of over 90,000 distinct CDR3 sequences, 29% of them appearing once. From germline, CDR1 is MDHEN and CDR2 SYDVKM. Trimming removed 1 base at V and 3 bases at J, with 4 bases between. The CDR3 runs 13 residues. Sequencing was carried out using glioma tissue, nonneoplastic brain tissue, or PBMCs (not recorded which). The sequence was obtained from a human donor with low-grade glioma or glioblastoma, undergoing nonglioma brain surgery, or in good health (not recorded which). The chain employs TRBV28 and TRBJ2-1, with D unresolved. The CDR3 protein is CASSLFVYNEQFF. In nucleotides, the CDR3 is TGTGCCAGCAGTTTATTTGTCTACAATGAGCAGTTCTTC.